This T cell receptor (beta chain) was sequenced in a study of monozygotic twins with inflammatory bowel disease. TCRdb reprocessed the 5' RACE reads and keeps a single row for each CDR3 protein, giving no DNA. The sample holds approximately 420,000 distinct CDR3 sequences. The CDR3 has 14 residues. Per the germline V gene, CDR1 is SGHTA and CDR2 is FQGNSA. The chain is built from TRBV7-2 and TRBJ2-3; TCRdb's D call of TRBD2 is untestable without DNA. The TCR sequence derives from a human donor with ulcerative colitis or Crohn's disease, or a healthy co-twin of an affected twin (not recorded which). The sequenced material came from blood. The CDR3 sequence is CASSLNSGADTQYF.